This T cell receptor beta chain was found in a study of cytomegalovirus exposure and HLA in healthy donors. Study findings and constraints: TCR beta chain V- and J-gene trimming was linked, in a later analysis, to a missense variant in DCLRE1C.

Details on this clone: Its antigen is not known.

The CDR3 loop spans 11 amino acids. V was clipped by 4 bases and J by 4 bases, with 7 bases between them. Germline V CDR1 and CDR2: SQVTM, ANQGSEA. PCR was performed using 60 Vbeta and 13 Jbeta primers. Produced via immunoSEQ multiplex PCR; TCRdb's table is partial and in-frame only. Among 250,000 or so clones listed, around nine tenths were seen once. The genes are TRBV29-1 and TRBJ1-1, with D perhaps TRBD1 (5 bases). This TCR derives from a girl aged 2-10 years in good health and CMV-seronegative. The sequenced material came from PBMCs. The DNA of the CDR3 is TGCAGCGTTGTTGGGGCCACTGAAGCTTTCTTT. Translating it yields CSVVGATEAFF.